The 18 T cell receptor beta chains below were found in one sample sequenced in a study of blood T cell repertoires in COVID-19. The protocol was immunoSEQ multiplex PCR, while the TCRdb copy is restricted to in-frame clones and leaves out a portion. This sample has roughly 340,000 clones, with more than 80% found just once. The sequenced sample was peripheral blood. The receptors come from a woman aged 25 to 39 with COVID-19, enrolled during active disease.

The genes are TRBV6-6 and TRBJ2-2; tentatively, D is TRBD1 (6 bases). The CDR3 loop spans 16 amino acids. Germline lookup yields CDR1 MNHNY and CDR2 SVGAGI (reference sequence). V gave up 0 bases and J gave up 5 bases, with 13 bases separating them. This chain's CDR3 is CASSYSRGSGTGELFF. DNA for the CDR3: TGTGCCAGCAGTTACTCGAGGGGGAGTGGGACCGGGGAGCTGTTTTTT.

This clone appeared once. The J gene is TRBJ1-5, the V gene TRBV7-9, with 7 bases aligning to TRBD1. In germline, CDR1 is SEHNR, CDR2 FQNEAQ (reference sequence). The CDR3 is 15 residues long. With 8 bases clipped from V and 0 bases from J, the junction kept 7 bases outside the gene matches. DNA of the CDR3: TGTGCCAGCGCCCCAGGGACAGATAGCAATCAGCCCCAGCATTTT. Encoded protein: CASAPGTDSNQPQHF. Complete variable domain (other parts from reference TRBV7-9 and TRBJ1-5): DTGVSQNPRHKITKRGQNVTFRCDPISEHNRLYWYRQTLGQGPEFLTYFQNEAQLEKSRLLSDRFSAERPKGSFSTLEIQRTEQGDSAMYLCASAPGTDSNQPQHFGDGTRLSIL.

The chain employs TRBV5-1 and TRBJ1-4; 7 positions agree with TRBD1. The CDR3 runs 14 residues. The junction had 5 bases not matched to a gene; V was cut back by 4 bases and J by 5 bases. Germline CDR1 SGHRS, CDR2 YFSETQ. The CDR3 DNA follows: TGCGCCAGCAGCCAGGGACAGACGAATGAAAAACTGTTTTTT. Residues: CASSQGQTNEKLFF.

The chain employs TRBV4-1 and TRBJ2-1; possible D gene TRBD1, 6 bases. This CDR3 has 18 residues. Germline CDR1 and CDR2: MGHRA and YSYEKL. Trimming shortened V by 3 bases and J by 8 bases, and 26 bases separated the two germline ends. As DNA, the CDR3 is TGCGCCAGCAGCCACCGCTACAGGGATGGACTCCCCCGCGATGAGCAGTTCTTC. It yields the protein CASSHRYRDGLPRDEQFF.

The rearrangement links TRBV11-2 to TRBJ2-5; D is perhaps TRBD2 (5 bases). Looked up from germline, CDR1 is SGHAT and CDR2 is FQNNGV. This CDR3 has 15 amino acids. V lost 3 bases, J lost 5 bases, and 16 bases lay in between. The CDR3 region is CASSLALAIGETQYF. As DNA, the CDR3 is TGTGCCAGCAGCTTGGCCCTAGCCATTGGCGAGACCCAGTACTTC.

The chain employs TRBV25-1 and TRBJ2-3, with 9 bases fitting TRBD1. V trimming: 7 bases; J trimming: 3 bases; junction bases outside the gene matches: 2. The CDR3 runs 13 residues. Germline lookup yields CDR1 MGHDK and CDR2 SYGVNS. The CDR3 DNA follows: TGTGCCAGCATGGACAGGGGAACAGATACGCAGTATTTT. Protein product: CASMDRGTDTQYF.

The CDR3 protein is CASGVSGTNEKLFF. For the CDR3, the DNA is TGTGCCAGCGGAGTTAGTGGGACTAATGAAAAACTGTTTTTT. The V gene is TRBV5-4, the J gene TRBJ1-4; D call uncertain. V was clipped by 7 bases and J by 2 bases, with 12 bases between them. CDR1 is SGHNT, CDR2 YYREEE, per germline (reference sequence). The length of the CDR3 is 14 residues.

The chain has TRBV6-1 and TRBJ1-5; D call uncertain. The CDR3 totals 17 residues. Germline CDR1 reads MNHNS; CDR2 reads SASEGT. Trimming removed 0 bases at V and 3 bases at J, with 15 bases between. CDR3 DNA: TGTGCCAGCAGTGAAGCGAGCCCAGGTAGAGTCAATCAGCCCCAGCATTTT. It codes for CASSEASPGRVNQPQHF.

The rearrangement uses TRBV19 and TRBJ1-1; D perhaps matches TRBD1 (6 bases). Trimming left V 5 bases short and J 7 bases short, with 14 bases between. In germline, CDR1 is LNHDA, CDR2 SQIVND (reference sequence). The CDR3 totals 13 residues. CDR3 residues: CASSVTGVGEAFF. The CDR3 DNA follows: TGTGCCAGTAGTGTGACAGGAGTCGGTGAAGCTTTCTTT.

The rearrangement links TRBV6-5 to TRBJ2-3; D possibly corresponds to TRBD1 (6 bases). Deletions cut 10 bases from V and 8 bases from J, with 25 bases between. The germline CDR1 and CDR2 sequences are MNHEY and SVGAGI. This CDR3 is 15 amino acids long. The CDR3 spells CATRGGPPPQGTQYF. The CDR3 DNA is TGTGCCACCCGTGGAGGACCCCCTCCACAGGGTACGCAGTATTTT.

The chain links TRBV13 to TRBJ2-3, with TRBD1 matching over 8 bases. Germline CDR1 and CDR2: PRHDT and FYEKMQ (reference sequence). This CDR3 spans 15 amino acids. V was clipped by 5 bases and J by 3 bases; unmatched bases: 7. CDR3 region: CASSLDRGETDTQYF. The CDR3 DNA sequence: TGTGCCAGCAGCCTAGACAGGGGAGAGACAGATACGCAGTATTTT.

Written as DNA, the CDR3 is TGTGCCAGCAGCTTAGACGGGACAGGGAAAATACCCTATGGCTACACCTTC. Protein: CASSLDGTGKIPYGYTF. The chain couples TRBV7-2 to TRBJ1-2; TRBD1 agrees at 9 bases. The CDR3 is 17 amino acids. Germline trimming cut 1 base from V and 4 bases from J; bases unmatched to any gene: 10. In germline, CDR1 is SGHTA, CDR2 FQGNSA. Full variable domain (rest looked up from reference TRBV7-2 and TRBJ1-2): GAGVSQSPSNKVTEKGKDVELRCDPISGHTALYWYRQSLGQGLEFLIYFQGNSAPDKSGLPSDRFSAERTGGSVSTLTIQRTQQEDSAVYLCASSLDGTGKIPYGYTFGSGTRLTVV.

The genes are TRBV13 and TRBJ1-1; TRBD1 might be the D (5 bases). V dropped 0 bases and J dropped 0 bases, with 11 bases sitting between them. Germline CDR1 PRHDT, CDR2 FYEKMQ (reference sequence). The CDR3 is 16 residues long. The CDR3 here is CASSLGPGPMNTEAFF. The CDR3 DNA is TGTGCCAGCAGCTTAGGGCCAGGGCCCATGAACACTGAAGCTTTCTTT.

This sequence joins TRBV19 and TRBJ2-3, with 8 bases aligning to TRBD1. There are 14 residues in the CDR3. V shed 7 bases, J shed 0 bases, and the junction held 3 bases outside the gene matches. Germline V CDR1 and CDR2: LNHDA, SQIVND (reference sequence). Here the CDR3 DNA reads TGTGCCAGTAAGACAGGGGTAAGCACAGATACGCAGTATTTT. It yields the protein CASKTGVSTDTQYF.

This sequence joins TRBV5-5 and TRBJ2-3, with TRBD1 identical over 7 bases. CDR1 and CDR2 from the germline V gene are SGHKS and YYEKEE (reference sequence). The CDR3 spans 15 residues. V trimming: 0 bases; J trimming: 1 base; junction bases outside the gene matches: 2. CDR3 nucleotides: TGTGCCAGCAGCTTGGAAGGACAGGGCACAGATACGCAGTATTTT. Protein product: CASSLEGQGTDTQYF.

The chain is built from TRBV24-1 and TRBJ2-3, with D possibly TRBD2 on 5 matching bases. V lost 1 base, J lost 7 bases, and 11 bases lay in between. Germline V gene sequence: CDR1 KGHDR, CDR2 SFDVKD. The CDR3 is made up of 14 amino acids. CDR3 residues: CATSDFGGPYTQYF. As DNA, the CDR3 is TGTGCCACCAGTGATTTTGGCGGGCCTTATACGCAGTATTTT.

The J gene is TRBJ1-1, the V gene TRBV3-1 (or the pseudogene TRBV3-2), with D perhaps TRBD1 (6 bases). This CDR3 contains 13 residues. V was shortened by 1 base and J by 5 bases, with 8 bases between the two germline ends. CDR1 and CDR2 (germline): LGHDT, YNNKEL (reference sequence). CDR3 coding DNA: TGTGCCAGCAGCCAAGGGGGGCAGACTGAAGCTTTCTTT. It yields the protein CASSQGGQTEAFF.

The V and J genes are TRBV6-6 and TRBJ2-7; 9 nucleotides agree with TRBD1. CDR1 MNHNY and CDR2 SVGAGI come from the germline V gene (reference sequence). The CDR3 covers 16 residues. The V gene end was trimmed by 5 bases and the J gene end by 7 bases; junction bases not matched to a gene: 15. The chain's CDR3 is CASSRNRGHEPAEQYF. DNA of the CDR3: TGTGCCAGCAGTCGAAACAGGGGGCATGAACCGGCTGAGCAGTACTTC.